The clone carrying this T cell receptor beta chain came up once. The antigen remains unidentified. This entry comes from a study of shared clonotypes between healthy human individuals. For the study at large: CD8 memory received one plate per donor, CD8 naive two, CD4 memory three and CD4 naive three.

The protocol was immunoSEQ multiplex PCR, while the TCRdb copy is restricted to in-frame clones and leaves out a portion. The sample lists over a million clones, 60% to 80% occurring once. Donors, without exception, were Caucasian adults residing in Nashville, Tennessee. Overall study results and limits: In contrast to clonotypes shared by all four donors, non-shared clonotypes had lower generation probabilities.

CDR3 size: 14 residues. Germline V gene sequence: CDR1 SGHDT, CDR2 YYEEEE. J gave up 7 bases and V 3 bases, and 3 bases lay outside the gene matches. The V and J genes are TRBV5-6 and TRBJ1-6; 8 bases line up with TRBD1. The sequencing sample was made of memory CD4+ T cells sorted from blood. Subset given: CD45RA-negative fraction. The clonotype originates from a man younger than 30 in good health. The CDR3 protein is CASSSDRVNSPLHF. The CDR3 coding sequence is TGTGCCAGCAGCTCGGACAGGGTAAATTCACCCCTCCACTTT.